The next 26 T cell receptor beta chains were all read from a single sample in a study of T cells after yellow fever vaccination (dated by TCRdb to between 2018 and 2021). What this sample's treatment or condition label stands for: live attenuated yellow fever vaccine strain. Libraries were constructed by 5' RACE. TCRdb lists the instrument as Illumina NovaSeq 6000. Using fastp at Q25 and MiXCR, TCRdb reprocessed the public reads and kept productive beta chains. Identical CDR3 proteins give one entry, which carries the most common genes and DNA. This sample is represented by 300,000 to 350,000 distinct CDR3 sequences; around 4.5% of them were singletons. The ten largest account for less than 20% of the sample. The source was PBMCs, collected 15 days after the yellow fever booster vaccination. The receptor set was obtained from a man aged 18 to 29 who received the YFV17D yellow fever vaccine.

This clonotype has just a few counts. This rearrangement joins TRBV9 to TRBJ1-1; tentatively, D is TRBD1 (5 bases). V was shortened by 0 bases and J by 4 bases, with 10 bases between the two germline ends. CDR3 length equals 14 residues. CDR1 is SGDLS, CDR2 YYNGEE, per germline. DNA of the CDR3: TGTGCCAGCAGCGTAGTGGGGGGTAGCACTGAAGCTTTCTTT. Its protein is CASSVVGGSTEAFF.

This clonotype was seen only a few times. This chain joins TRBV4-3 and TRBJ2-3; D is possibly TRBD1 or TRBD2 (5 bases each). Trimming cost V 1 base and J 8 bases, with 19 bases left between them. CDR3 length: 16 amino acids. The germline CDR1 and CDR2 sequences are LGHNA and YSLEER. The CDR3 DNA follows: TGCGCCAGCAGCCAAGCCCCGGTTGAGGGGATAGGTACGCAGTATTTT. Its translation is CASSQAPVEGIGTQYF.

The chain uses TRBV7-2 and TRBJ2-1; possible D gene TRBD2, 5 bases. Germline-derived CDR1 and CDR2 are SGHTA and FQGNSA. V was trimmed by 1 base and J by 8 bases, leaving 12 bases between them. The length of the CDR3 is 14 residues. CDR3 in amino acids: CASSLESGNYEQFF. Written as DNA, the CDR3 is TGTGCCAGCAGCTTAGAATCGGGGAACTATGAGCAGTTCTTC.

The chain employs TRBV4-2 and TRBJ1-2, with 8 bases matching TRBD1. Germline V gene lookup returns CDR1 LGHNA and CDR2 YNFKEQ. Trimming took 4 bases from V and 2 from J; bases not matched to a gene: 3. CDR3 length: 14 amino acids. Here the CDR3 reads CASSLGDRNYGYTF. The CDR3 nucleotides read TGTGCCAGCAGCCTCGGGGACAGGAACTATGGCTACACCTTC.

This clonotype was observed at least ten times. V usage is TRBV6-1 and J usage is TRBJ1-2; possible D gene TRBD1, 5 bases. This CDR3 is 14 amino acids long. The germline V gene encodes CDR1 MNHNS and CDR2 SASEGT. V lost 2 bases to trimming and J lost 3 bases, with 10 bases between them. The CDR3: CASSESREDYGYTF. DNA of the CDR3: TGTGCCAGCAGTGAAAGCAGGGAAGACTATGGCTACACCTTC.

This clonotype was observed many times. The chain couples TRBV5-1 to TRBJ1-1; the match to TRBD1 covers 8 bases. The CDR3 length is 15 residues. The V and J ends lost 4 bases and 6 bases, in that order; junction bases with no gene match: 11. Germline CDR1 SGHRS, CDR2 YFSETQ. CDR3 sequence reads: CASSGRTGSGAEAFF. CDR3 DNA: TGCGCCAGCAGCGGACGGACAGGGAGTGGAGCTGAAGCTTTCTTT. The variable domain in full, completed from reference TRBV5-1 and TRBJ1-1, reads KAGVTQTPRYLIKTRGQQVTLSCSPISGHRSVSWYQQTPGQGLQFLFEYFSETQRNKGNFPGRFSGRQFSNSRSEMNVSTLELGDSALYLCASSGRTGSGAEAFFGQGTRLTVV.

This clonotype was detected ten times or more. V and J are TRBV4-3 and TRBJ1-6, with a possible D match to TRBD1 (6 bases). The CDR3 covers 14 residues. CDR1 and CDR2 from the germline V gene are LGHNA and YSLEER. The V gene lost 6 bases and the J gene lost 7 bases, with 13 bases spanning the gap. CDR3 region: CASRIGTSNSPLHF. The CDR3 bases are TGCGCCAGCAGAATCGGGACATCGAATTCACCCCTCCACTTT.

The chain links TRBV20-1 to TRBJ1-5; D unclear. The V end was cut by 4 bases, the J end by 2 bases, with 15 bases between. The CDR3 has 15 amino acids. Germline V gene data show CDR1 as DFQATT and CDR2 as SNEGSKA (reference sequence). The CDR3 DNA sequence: TGCAGTGCTACCCGGGGAAGGGTCGGCAATCAGCCCCAGCATTTT. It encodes CSATRGRVGNQPQHF.

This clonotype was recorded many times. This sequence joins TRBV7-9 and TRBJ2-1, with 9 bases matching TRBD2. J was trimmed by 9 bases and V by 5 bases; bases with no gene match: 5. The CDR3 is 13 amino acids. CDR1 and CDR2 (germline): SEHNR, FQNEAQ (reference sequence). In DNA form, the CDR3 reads TGTGCCAGCAGCCCCCGGACTAGCGTTGAGCAGTTCTTC. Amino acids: CASSPRTSVEQFF.

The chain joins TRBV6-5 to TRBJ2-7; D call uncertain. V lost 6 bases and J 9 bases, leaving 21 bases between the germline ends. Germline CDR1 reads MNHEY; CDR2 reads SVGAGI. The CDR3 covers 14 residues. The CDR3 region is CASRPTALLRGQYF. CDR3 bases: TGTGCCAGCAGACCTACCGCCCTGCTACGTGGGCAGTACTTC.

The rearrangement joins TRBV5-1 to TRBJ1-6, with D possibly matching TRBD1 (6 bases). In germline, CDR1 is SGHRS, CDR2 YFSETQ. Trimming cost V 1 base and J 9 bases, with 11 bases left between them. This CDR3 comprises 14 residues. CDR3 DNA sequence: TGCGCCAGCAGCTTGAGGACAGAAGGTTCACCCCTCCACTTT. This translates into CASSLRTEGSPLHF.

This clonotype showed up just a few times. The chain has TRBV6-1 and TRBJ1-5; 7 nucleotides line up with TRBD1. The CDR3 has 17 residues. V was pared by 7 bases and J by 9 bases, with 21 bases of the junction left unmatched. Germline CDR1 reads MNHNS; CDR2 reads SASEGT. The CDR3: CASKTPTTGSLLAPQHF. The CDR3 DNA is TGTGCCAGCAAGACACCTACGACAGGGAGCCTCCTTGCGCCCCAGCATTTT.

CDR3 sequence: CASSARDWGEQYF. The CDR3 DNA reads as TGTGCCAGCAGCGCCAGGGATTGGGGGGAGCAGTACTTC. V is TRBV7-9 and J is TRBJ2-7; D is tentatively TRBD1 or TRBD2 (5 bases each). In germline, CDR1 is SEHNR, CDR2 FQNEAQ (reference sequence). There are 13 residues in the CDR3. The germline V and J ends were trimmed by 5 bases and 7 bases, with 15 bases remaining between them. The whole variable domain, filled in from reference TRBV7-9 and TRBJ2-7, reads DTGVSQNPRHKITKRGQNVTFRCDPISEHNRLYWYRQTLGQGPEFLTYFQNEAQLEKSRLLSDRFSAERPKGSFSTLEIQRTEQGDSAMYLCASSARDWGEQYFGPGTRLTVT.

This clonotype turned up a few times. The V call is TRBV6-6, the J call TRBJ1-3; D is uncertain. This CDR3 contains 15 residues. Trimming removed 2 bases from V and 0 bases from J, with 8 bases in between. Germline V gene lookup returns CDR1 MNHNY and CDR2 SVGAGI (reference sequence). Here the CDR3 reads CASSYGGSSGNTIYF. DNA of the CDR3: TGTGCCAGCAGTTACGGCGGGAGCTCTGGAAACACCATATATTTT.

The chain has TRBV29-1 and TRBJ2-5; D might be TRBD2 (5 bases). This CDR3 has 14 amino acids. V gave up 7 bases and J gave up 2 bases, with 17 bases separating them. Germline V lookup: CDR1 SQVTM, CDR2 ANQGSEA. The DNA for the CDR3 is TGCAGCGCCTCTCAGTGGGAGTTACAAGAGACCCAGTACTTC. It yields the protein CSASQWELQETQYF. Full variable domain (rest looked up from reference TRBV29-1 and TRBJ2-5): SAVISQKPSRDICQRGTSLTIQCQVDSQVTMMFWYRQQPGQSLTLIATANQGSEATYESGFVIDKFPISRPNLTFSTLTVSNMSPEDSSIYLCSASQWELQETQYFGPGTRLLVL.

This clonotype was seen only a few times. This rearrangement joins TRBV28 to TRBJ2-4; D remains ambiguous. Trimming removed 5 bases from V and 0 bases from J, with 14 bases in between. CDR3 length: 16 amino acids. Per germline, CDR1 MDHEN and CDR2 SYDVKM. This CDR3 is CASSPLRVVAKNIQYF. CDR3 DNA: TGTGCCAGCAGTCCGCTAAGGGTGGTAGCCAAAAACATTCAGTACTTC.

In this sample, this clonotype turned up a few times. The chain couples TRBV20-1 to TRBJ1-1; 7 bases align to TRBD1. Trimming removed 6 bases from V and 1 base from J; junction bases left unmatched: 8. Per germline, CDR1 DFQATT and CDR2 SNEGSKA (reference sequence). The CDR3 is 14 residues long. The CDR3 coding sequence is TGCAGTGCGAGGACGAGGGGGCAGAACACTGAAGCTTTCTTT. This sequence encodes CSARTRGQNTEAFF.

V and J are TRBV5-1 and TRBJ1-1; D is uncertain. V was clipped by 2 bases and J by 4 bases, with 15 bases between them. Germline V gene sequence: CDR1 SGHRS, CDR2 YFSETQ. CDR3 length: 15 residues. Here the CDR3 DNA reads TGCGCCAGCAGCTTCGCCCCGGGCCCGGGCACTGAAGCTTTCTTT. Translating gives CASSFAPGPGTEAFF.

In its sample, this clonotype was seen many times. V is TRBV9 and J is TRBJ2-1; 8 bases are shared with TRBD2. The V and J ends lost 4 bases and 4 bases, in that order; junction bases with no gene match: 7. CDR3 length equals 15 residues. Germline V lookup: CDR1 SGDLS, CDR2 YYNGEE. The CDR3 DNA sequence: TGTGCCAGCAGCACCGGGGGGGTGCCGTACAATGAGCAGTTCTTC. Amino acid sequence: CASSTGGVPYNEQFF.

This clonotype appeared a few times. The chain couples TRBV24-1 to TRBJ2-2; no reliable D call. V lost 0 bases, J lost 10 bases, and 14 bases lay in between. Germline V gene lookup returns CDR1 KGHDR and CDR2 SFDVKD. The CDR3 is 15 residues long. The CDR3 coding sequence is TGTGCCACCAGTGATTTGCAGCAATCAGGAGTGGAGCTGTTTTTT. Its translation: CATSDLQQSGVELFF.

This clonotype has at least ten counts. The CDR3 DNA sequence: TGCAGTGCTAGAGCTGAACAGGGGGAGCAGCCCCAGCATTTT. This encodes CSARAEQGEQPQHF. The V and J genes are TRBV20-1 and TRBJ1-5; 8 bases fit TRBD1. The CDR3 extends over 14 amino acids. Germline CDR1 reads DFQATT; CDR2 reads SNEGSKA (reference sequence). V shed 1 base and J 7 bases; nucleotides not matched to a gene: 6.

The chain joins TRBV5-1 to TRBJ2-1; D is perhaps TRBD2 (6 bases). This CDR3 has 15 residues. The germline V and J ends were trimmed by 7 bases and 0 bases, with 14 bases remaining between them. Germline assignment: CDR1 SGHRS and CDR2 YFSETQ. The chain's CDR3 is CASRLAESSYNEQFF. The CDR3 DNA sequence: TGCGCCAGCCGATTAGCGGAGAGCTCCTACAATGAGCAGTTCTTC.

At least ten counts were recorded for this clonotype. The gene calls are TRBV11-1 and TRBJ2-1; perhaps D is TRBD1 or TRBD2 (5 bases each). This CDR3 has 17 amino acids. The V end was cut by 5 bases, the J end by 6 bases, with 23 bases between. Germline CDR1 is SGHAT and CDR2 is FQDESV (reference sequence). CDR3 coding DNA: TGTGCCAGCAGCCTTGGACCCTCCGGGACGGACCTCAATGAGCAGTTCTTC. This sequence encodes CASSLGPSGTDLNEQFF. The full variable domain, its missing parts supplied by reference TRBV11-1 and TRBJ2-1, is EAEVAQSPRYKITEKSQAVAFWCDPISGHATLYWYRQILGQGPELLVQFQDESVVDDSQLPKDRFSAERLKGVDSTLKIQPAELGDSAMYLCASSLGPSGTDLNEQFFGPGTRLTVL.

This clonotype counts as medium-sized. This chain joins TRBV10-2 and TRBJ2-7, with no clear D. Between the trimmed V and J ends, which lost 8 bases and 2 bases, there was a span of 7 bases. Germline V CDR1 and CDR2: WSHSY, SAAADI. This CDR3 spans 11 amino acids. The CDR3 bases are TGCGCCAGCGGGTCCCCCTACGAGCAGTACTTC. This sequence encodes CASGSPYEQYF.

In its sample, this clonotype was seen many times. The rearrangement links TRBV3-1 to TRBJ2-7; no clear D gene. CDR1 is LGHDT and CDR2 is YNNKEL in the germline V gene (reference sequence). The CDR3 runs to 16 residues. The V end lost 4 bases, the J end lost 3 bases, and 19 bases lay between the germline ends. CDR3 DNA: TGTGCCAGCAGCCTGTCAACCAATCAAAAAAACTACGAGCAGTACTTC. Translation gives CASSLSTNQKNYEQYF.

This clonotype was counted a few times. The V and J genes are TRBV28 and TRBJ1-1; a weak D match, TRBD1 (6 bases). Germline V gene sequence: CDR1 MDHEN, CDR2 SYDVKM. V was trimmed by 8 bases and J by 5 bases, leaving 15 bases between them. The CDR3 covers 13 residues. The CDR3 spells CASWKRGETEAFF. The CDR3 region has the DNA TGTGCCAGCTGGAAGAGGGGGGAAACTGAAGCTTTCTTT.